The 3 T cell receptor beta chains given below trace back to one sample, sequenced in a study of cytomegalovirus exposure and HLA in healthy donors. Clones were sequenced by immunoSEQ multiplex PCR, and TCRdb holds only the in-frame ones, with some missing. The top ten hold roughly 0.7% of the sample, which has 110,000 to 150,000 clones, approximately 89% seen once. The sample consisted of PBMCs. The receptors originated from a young man in good health and CMV-seronegative.

The J gene is TRBJ2-1, the V gene TRBV7-6, with D unresolved. The CDR3 length is 13 residues. Looked up from germline, CDR1 is SGHVS and CDR2 is FNYEAQ. V was shortened by 3 bases and J by 8 bases, with 11 bases between the two germline ends. The CDR3 protein is CASSLTRLDEQFF. For the CDR3, the DNA is TGTGCCAGCAGCTTGACACGTCTTGATGAGCAGTTCTTC.

The genes are TRBV6-6 and TRBJ1-5; tentative D call: TRBD1 (6 bases). The V end lost 4 bases, the J end lost 6 bases, and 10 bases lay between the germline ends. The CDR3 has 13 residues. In germline, CDR1 is MNHNY, CDR2 SVGAGI (reference sequence). CDR3 sequence reads: CASSSGVSQPQHF. CDR3 sequence (DNA): TGTGCCAGCAGTTCAGGGGTGAGTCAGCCCCAGCATTTT.

The chain joins TRBV28 to TRBJ2-2; 8 bases are shared with TRBD1. The CDR3 is 16 residues long. Looked up from germline, CDR1 is MDHEN and CDR2 is SYDVKM. V lost 4 bases, J lost 0 bases, and 4 bases stayed unmatched. The CDR3 DNA reads as TGTGCCAGCAGTTCCCGGACAGGGTCGAACACCGGGGAGCTGTTTTTT. Translated, it gives CASSSRTGSNTGELFF.